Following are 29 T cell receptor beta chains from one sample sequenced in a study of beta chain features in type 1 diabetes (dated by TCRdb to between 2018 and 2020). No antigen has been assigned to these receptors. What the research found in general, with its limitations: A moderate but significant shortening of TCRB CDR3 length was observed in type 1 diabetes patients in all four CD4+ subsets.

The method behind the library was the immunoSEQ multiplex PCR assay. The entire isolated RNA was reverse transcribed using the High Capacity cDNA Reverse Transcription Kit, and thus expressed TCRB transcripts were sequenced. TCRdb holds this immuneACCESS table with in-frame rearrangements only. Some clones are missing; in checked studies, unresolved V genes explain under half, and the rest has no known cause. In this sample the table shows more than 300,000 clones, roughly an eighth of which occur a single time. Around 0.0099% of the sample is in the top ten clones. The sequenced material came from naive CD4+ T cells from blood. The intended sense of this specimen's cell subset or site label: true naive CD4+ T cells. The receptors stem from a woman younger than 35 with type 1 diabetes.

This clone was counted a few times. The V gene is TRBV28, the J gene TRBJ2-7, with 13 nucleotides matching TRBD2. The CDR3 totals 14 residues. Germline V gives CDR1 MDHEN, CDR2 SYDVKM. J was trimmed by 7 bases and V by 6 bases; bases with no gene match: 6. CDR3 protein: CASSRLAGGPEQYF. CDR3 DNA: TGTGCCAGCAGCCGACTAGCGGGAGGACCTGAGCAGTACTTC.

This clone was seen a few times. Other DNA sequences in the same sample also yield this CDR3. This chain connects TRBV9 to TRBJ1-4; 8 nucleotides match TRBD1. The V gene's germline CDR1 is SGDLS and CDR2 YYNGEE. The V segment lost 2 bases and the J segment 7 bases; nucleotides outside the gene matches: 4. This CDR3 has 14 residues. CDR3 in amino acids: CASSVGQGSEKLFF. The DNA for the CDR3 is TGTGCCAGCAGCGTCGGACAGGGTAGTGAAAAACTGTTTTTT.

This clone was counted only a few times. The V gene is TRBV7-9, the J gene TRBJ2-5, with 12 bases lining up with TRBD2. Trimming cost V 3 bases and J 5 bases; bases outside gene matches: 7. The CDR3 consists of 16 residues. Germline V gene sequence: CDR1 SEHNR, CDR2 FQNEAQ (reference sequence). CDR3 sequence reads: CASSLGTSGPGETQYF. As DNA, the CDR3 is TGTGCCAGCAGCTTGGGGACTAGCGGGCCGGGCGAGACCCAGTACTTC.

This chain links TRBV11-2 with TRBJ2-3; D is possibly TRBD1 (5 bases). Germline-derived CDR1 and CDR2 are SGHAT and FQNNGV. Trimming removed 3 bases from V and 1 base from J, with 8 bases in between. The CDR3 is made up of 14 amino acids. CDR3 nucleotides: TGTGCCAGCAGCTTTCTCAGGGGCACAGATACGCAGTATTTT. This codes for CASSFLRGTDTQYF.

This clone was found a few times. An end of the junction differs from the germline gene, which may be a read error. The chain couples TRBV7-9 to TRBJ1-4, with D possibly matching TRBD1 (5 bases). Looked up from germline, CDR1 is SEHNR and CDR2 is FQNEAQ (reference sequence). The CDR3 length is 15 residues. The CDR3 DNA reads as TGTGCCAGCAGTTTAGACGGACATCCTAATGAAAAACTGTTTTTT. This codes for CASSLDGHPNEKLFF.

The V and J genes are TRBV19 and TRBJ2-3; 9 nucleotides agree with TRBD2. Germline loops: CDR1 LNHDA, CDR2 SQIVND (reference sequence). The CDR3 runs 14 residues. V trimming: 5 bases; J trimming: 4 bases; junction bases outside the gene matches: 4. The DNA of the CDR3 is TGTGCCAGTAGTGTGACTAGCGGTTCAGATACGCAGTATTTT. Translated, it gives CASSVTSGSDTQYF.

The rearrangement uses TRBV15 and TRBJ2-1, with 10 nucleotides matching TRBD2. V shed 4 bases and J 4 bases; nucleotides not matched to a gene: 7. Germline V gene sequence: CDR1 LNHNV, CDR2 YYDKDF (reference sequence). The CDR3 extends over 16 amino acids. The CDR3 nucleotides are TGTGCCACCAGCACTGGTCAACTAGCGGGGTACAATGAGCAGTTCTTC. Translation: CATSTGQLAGYNEQFF.

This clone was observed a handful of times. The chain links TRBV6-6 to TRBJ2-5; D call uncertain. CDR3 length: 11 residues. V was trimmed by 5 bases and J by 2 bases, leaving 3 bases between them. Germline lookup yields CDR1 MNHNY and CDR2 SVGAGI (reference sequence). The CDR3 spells CASSPQETQYF. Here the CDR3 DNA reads TGTGCCAGCAGTCCACAAGAGACCCAGTACTTC.

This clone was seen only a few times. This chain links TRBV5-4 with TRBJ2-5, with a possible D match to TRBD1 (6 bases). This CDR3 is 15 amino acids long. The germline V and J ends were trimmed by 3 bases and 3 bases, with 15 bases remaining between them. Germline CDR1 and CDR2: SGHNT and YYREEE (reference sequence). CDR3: CASSSISDRKETQYF. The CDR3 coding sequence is TGTGCCAGCAGCTCAATATCTGACAGGAAAGAGACCCAGTACTTC.

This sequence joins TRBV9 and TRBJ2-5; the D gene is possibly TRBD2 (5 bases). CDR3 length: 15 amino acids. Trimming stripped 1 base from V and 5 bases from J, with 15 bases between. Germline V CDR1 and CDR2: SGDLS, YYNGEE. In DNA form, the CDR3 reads TGTGCCAGCAGCGTAAGCTGGAGAGGGCGCGAGACCCAGTACTTC. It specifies CASSVSWRGRETQYF. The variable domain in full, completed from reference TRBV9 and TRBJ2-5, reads DSGVTQTPKHLITATGQRVTLRCSPRSGDLSVYWYQQSLDQGLQFLIQYYNGEERAKGNILERFSAQQFPDLHSELNLSSLELGDSALYFCASSVSWRGRETQYFGPGTRLLVL.

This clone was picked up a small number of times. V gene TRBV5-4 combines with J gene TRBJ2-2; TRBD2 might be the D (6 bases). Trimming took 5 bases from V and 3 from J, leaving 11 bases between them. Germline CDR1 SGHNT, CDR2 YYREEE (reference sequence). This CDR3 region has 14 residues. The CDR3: CASRRTGDTGELFF. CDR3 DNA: TGTGCCAGCAGAAGGACGGGGGACACCGGGGAGCTGTTTTTT.

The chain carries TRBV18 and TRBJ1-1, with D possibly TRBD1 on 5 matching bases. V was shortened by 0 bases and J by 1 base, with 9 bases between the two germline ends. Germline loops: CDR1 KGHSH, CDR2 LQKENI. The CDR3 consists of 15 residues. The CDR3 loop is CASSPPHRSNTEAFF. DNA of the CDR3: TGTGCCAGCTCACCACCGCACAGGTCGAACACTGAAGCTTTCTTT.

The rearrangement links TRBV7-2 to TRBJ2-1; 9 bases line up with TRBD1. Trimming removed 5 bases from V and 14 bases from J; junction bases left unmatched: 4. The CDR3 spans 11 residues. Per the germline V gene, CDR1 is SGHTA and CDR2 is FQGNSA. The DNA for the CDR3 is TGTGCCAGCAGCCCCGGGACAGGGAAGTTCTTC. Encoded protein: CASSPGTGKFF.

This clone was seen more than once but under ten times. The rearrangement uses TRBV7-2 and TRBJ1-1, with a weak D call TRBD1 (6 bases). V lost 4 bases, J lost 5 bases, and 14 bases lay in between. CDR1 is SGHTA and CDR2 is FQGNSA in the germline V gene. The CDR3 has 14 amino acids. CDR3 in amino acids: CASSSAGAPTEAFF. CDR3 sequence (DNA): TGTGCCAGCAGCTCCGCGGGGGCGCCGACTGAAGCTTTCTTT.

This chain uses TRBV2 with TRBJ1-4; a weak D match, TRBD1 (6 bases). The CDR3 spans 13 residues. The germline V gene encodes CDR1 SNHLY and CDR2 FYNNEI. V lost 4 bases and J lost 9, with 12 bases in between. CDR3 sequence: CASSGTGWQKLFF. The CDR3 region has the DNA TGTGCCAGCAGTGGCACAGGGTGGCAAAAACTGTTTTTT. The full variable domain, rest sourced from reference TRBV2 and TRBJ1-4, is EPEVTQTPSHQVTQMGQEVILRCVPISNHLYFYWYRQILGQKVEFLVSFYNNEISEKSEIFDDQFSVERPDGSNFTLKIRSTKLEDSAMYFCASSGTGWQKLFFGSGTQLSVL.

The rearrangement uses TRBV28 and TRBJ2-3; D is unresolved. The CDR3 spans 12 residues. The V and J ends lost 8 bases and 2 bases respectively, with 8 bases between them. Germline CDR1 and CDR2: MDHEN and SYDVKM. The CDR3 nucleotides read TGTGCCAGCGGCGGCACCACAGATACGCAGTATTTT. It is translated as CASGGTTDTQYF.

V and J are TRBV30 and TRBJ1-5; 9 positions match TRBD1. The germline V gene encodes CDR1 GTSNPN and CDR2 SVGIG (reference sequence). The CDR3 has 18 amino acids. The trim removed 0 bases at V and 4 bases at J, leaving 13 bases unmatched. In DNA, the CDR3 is TGTGCCTGGAGTGTACGGGGTTCTGGACAGGGGATGAATCAGCCCCAGCATTTT. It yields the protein CAWSVRGSGQGMNQPQHF. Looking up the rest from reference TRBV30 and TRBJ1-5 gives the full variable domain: SQTIHQWPATLVQPVGSPLSLECTVEGTSNPNLYWYRQAAGRGLQLLFYSVGIGQISSEVPQNLSASRPQDRQFILSSKKLLLSDSGFYLCAWSVRGSGQGMNQPQHFGDGTRLSIL.

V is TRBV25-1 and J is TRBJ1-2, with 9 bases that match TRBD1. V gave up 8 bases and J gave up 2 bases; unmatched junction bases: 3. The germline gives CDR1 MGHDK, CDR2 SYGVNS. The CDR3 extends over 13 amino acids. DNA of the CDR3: TGTGCCAGCCACAGGGGGCCCAACTATGGCTACACCTTC. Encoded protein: CASHRGPNYGYTF.

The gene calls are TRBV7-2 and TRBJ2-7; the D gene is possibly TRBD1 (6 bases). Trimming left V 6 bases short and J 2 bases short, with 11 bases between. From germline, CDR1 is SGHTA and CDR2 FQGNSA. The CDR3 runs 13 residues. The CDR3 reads CASRETGTYEQYF. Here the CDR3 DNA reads TGTGCCAGCAGAGAAACAGGGACCTACGAGCAGTACTTC.

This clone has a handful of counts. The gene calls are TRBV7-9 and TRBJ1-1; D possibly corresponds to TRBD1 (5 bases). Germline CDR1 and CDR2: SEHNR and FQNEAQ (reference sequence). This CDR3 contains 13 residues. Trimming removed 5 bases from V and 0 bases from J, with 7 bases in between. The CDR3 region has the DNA TGTGCCAGCAGCAAACAGGTGAACACTGAAGCTTTCTTT. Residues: CASSKQVNTEAFF.

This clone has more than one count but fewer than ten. The CDR3 bases are TGCGCCAGCAGCTTGGCCCCCCCAAACAATGAGCAGTTCTTC. It translates to CASSLAPPNNEQFF. V and J are TRBV5-1 and TRBJ2-1, with unresolved D. CDR3 length: 14 amino acids. With 0 bases removed from V and 5 bases from J, the gap between germline ends came to 9 bases. The V gene's germline CDR1 is SGHRS and CDR2 YFSETQ.

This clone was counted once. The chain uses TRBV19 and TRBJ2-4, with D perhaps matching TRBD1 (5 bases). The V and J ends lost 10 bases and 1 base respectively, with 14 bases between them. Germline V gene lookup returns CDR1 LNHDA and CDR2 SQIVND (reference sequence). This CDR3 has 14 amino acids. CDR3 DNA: TGTGCCACCCAGATAGGGGCTGCCAAAAACATTCAGTACTTC. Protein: CATQIGAAKNIQYF.

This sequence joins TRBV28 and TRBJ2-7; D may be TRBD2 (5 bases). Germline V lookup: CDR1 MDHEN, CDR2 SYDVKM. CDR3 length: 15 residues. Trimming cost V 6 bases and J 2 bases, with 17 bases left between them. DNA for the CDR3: TGTGCCAGCAGAGGTATGGAGCGGAGACCCTACGAGCAGTACTTC. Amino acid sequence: CASRGMERRPYEQYF.

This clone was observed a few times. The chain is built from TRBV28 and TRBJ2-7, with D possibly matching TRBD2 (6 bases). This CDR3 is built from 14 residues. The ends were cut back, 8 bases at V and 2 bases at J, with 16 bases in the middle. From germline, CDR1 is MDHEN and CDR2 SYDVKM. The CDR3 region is CASVGGTLPYEQYF. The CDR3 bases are TGTGCCAGCGTCGGGGGAACCCTACCCTACGAGCAGTACTTC.

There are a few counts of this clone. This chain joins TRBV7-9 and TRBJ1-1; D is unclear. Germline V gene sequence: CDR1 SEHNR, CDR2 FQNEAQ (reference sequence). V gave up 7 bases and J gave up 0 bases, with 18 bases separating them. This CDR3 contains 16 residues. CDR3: CASIYVPKPLNTEAFF. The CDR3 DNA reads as TGTGCCAGCATCTACGTTCCGAAGCCCTTGAACACTGAAGCTTTCTTT.

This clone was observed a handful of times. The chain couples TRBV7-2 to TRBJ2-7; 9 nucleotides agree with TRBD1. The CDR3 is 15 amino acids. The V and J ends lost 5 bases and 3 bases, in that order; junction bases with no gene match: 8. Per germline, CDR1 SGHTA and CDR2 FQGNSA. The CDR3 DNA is TGTGCCAGCAGCCCGTCCGGGACAGGGAACTACGAGCAGTACTTC. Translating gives CASSPSGTGNYEQYF.

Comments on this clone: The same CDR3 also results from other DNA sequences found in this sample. The CDR3 region is CASSQGTSGYNEQFF. CDR3 DNA sequence: TGCGCCAGCAGCCAAGGGACTAGCGGGTACAATGAGCAGTTCTTC. The V call is TRBV4-3, the J call TRBJ2-1, with TRBD2 matching over 11 bases. CDR3 length: 15 residues. After removal of 1 base from V and 4 bases from J, the junction contained 0 bases not matched to a gene. Germline CDR1 LGHNA, CDR2 YSLEER.

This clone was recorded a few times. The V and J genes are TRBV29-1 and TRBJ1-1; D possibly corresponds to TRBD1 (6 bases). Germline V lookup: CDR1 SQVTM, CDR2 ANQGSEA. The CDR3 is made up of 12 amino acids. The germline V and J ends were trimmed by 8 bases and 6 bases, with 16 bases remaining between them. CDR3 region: CSFNRGAAEAFF. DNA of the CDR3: TGCAGCTTTAACCGGGGGGCAGCTGAAGCTTTCTTT.

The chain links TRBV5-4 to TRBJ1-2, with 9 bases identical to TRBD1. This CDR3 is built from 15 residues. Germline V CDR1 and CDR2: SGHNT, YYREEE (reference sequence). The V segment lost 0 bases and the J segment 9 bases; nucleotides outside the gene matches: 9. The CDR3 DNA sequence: TGTGCCAGCAGCTTGGAATCCGGGACAGGGTACCGCTACACCTTC. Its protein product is CASSLESGTGYRYTF.